The entry that follows covers one T cell receptor beta chain sequence. The table came from immunoSEQ multiplex PCR; TCRdb's copy has only in-frame clones and leaves some out. The sample includes about 100,000 clones, roughly 89% seen only once; the top ten take around 5.7%. The CDR3 is made up of 14 amino acids. V shed 3 bases, J shed 5 bases, and the junction held 5 bases outside the gene matches. Germline values: CDR1 SGHAT, CDR2 FQNNGV. The sample comes from a study of blood T cell repertoires in COVID-19. At the level of the study: The United States, Italy and Spain were the sources of the acute and convalescent COVID-19 samples. PBMCs, B-cell-depleted T cells, or T cells provided the cDNA or gDNA that made up the material.

The clonotype comes from a man aged 70-80 years with acute or convalescent COVID-19. The rearrangement uses TRBV11-2 and TRBJ2-7, with TRBD1 matching over 9 bases. The sequenced sample consisted of peripheral blood. DNA of the CDR3: TGTGCCAGCAGCTTCGGGGACAGGGTGGACGAGCAGTACTTC. This gives the protein CASSFGDRVDEQYF.